These 12 T cell receptor beta chains were all obtained from the same sample, sequenced in a study of T-cell reconstitution after alpha-beta-depleted transplantation in children. Preparing the TCRbeta library involved the use of unique molecular identifiers. Each CDR3 protein is one row after TCRdb ran MiXCR on the PCR reads. The repertoire holds 200,000 or so distinct CDR3 sequences, with 6.3% as singletons. This material consisted of PBMCs, taken before TCRalphabeta/CD19-depleted stem cell transplant. The source of these receptors is a girl less than two years old with combined immunodeficiency, due to receive a stem cell transplant.

This clonotype was counted many times. The V call is TRBV5-1, the J call TRBJ1-2; 7 nucleotides match TRBD1. The CDR3 runs to 15 residues. With V trimmed by 0 bases and J by 4 bases, 6 bases remained unmatched. Germline CDR1 and CDR2: SGHRS and YFSETQ. CDR3 nucleotide sequence: TGCGCCAGCAGCTTGGAAGGGGGCTGGAGCTATGGCTACACCTTC. This sequence encodes CASSLEGGWSYGYTF.

The sample holds many counts of this clonotype. The rearrangement joins TRBV10-3 to TRBJ1-5; 7 bases agree with TRBD1. Germline CDR1 reads ENHRY; CDR2 reads SYGVKD. The CDR3 consists of 15 residues. Trimming cost V 5 bases and J 0 bases; bases outside gene matches: 4. The CDR3 sequence is CAISPGQYSNQPQHF. The CDR3 DNA is TGTGCCATCAGTCCGGGACAGTATAGCAATCAGCCCCAGCATTTT.

This clonotype was counted at least ten times. The chain carries TRBV12-3 or TRBV12-4 and TRBJ2-7; possible D gene TRBD2, 5 bases. This CDR3 spans 15 amino acids. V was trimmed by 2 bases and J by 0 bases, leaving 11 bases between them. The CDR3 loop reads CASSLKAGLSYEQYF. The DNA of the CDR3 is TGTGCCAGCAGTTTAAAGGCGGGCCTCTCCTACGAGCAGTACTTC.

This clonotype appeared many times. The J gene is TRBJ2-1, the V gene TRBV6-1, with 11 bases aligning to TRBD2. Germline lookup yields CDR1 MNHNS and CDR2 SASEGT. Unmatched junction bases numbered 18, after V lost 6 bases and J lost 8 bases. The CDR3 covers 18 residues. CDR3 protein: CASSLDFLAGGPNDEQFF. In DNA form, the CDR3 reads TGTGCCAGCAGCCTAGACTTTTTAGCGGGGGGGCCGAACGATGAGCAGTTCTTC.

This clonotype was detected many times. This rearrangement joins TRBV10-3 to TRBJ1-5; a weak D match, TRBD1 (5 bases). Germline lookup yields CDR1 ENHRY and CDR2 SYGVKD. Between the trimmed V and J ends, which lost 3 bases and 3 bases, there was a span of 12 bases. The CDR3 runs 15 residues. The CDR3 DNA follows: TGTGCCATCAGTGACTCGGACACTGCCAATCAGCCCCAGCATTTT. Encoded protein: CAISDSDTANQPQHF.

This clonotype was counted at least ten times. The chain uses TRBV5-6 and TRBJ2-7; 10 nucleotides align to TRBD1. The CDR3 sequence is 15 residues long. Germline V CDR1 and CDR2: SGHDT, YYEEEE. V lost 3 bases, J lost 2 bases, and 5 bases stayed unmatched. CDR3 in amino acids: CASSSDRGPTYEQYF. CDR3 nucleotides: TGTGCCAGCAGCTCCGACAGGGGGCCCACCTACGAGCAGTACTTC.

This clonotype was detected ten times or more. One junction end does not reproduce the germline sequence, and a read error may be involved. The V call is TRBV29-1, the J call TRBJ2-7; 10 bases align to TRBD2. From germline, CDR1 is SQVTM and CDR2 ANQGSEA. The CDR3 is made up of 14 amino acids. The chain's CDR3 is CSAERTSGSYEQYF. CDR3 DNA sequence: TGCAGCGCTGAAAGGACTAGCGGCTCCTACGAGCAGTACTTC.

This clonotype showed up many times. The CDR3 DNA follows: TGTGCCAGCAGTCACCGTGGGGGGCGGTACGAGACCCAGTACTTC. Amino acids: CASSHRGGRYETQYF. J is TRBJ2-5 and V is TRBV28; either TRBD1 or TRBD2 may fit D (6 bases each). Germline loops: CDR1 MDHEN, CDR2 SYDVKM. The CDR3 is 15 residues long. V lost 5 bases and J 5 bases, leaving 18 bases between the germline ends.

This clonotype has more than one count but fewer than ten. The chain joins TRBV5-1 to TRBJ1-2; D not resolved. Germline CDR1 reads SGHRS; CDR2 reads YFSETQ. This CDR3 spans 13 amino acids. The germline V and J ends were trimmed by 4 bases and 0 bases, with 7 bases remaining between them. The CDR3 loop is CASSDKANYGYTF. CDR3 coding DNA: TGCGCCAGCAGCGACAAGGCTAACTATGGCTACACCTTC.

V and J are TRBV20-1 and TRBJ2-1; D is unresolved. This CDR3 spans 13 amino acids. The ends were cut back, 4 bases at V and 6 bases at J, with 13 bases in the middle. Germline V gene sequence: CDR1 DFQATT, CDR2 SNEGSKA (reference sequence). CDR3 coding DNA: TGCAGTGCTACTAGAAGACGGATCAATGAGCAGTTCTTC. The encoded protein is CSATRRRINEQFF.

This clonotype was counted at least ten times. The chain has TRBV6-6 and TRBJ1-2; D may be TRBD1 (6 bases). V lost 4 bases and J lost 4, with 10 bases in between. Germline CDR1 is MNHNY and CDR2 is SVGAGI (reference sequence). The CDR3 extends over 13 amino acids. Here the CDR3 DNA reads TGTGCCAGCAGTTCGGGACACCTCTATGGCTACACCTTC. As protein: CASSSGHLYGYTF.

This clonotype occurred many times. This chain uses TRBV20-1 with TRBJ2-7, with a weak D call TRBD1 (6 bases). The V gene's germline CDR1 is DFQATT and CDR2 SNEGSKA (reference sequence). Trimming removed 5 bases at V and 2 bases at J, with 10 bases between. The CDR3 totals 12 residues. The CDR3 region is CSAPQGPYEQYF. The CDR3, as DNA: TGCAGTGCTCCTCAGGGGCCCTACGAGCAGTACTTC.